The 25 T cell receptor beta chains given below trace back to one sample, sequenced in a study of CD8 T cells in Susac syndrome. RNA amounts of about 0.5 to 1 ug underwent reverse transcription with random hexamers. TCRdb re-called the immunoSEQ multiplex PCR reads with MiXCR, one entry per CDR3 protein. The sample shows 77,000 or so distinct CDR3 sequences, under 95% of them seen only once. The sequenced sample was CD4+ T cells from PBMCs. These receptors originate from a human donor with Susac syndrome.

The chain is built from TRBV18 and TRBJ1-1, with D unresolved. V was pared by 3 bases and J by 1 base, with 6 bases between. The CDR3 contains 13 residues. The germline gives CDR1 KGHSH, CDR2 LQKENI. The DNA of the CDR3 is TGTGCCAGCTCACCCACCTCGAACACTGAAGCTTTCTTT. It yields the protein CASSPTSNTEAFF.

The gene calls are TRBV7-8 and TRBJ1-1; tentative D call: TRBD1 (5 bases). CDR3 size: 13 residues. Trimming removed 5 bases from V and 4 bases from J, with 11 bases in between. Per the germline V gene, CDR1 is SGHVS and CDR2 is FQNEAQ. Here the CDR3 DNA reads TGTGCCAGCAGCCCCAGGGAGGGCACTGAAGCTTTCTTT. Protein sequence: CASSPREGTEAFF.

The chain joins TRBV6-5 to TRBJ1-2; D is perhaps TRBD1 (5 bases). The germline CDR1 and CDR2 sequences are MNHEY and SVGAGI. CDR3 length: 12 residues. Trimming stripped 6 bases from V and 5 bases from J, with 10 bases between. CDR3 in amino acids: CASRAGGYGYTF. CDR3 in DNA: TGTGCCAGCAGAGCCGGGGGGTATGGCTACACCTTC.

The J gene is TRBJ2-1, the V gene TRBV2; D is unclear. Germline CDR1 reads SNHLY; CDR2 reads FYNNEI. Between the trimmed V and J ends, which lost 7 bases and 2 bases, there was a span of 12 bases. The CDR3 is 14 residues long. This chain's CDR3 is CASKGISTYNEQFF. CDR3 nucleotide sequence: TGTGCCAGCAAAGGGATCTCGACCTACAATGAGCAGTTCTTC.

The chain uses TRBV30 and TRBJ2-5; TRBD1 or TRBD2 may be the D gene (5 bases each). CDR3 length: 13 residues. V was pared by 1 base and J by 9 bases, with 15 bases between. Per the germline V gene, CDR1 is GTSNPN and CDR2 is SVGIG (reference sequence). The CDR3 DNA reads as TGTGCCTGGAGTGCCCCGCCCGGGGCGGCCCAGTACTTC. Its translation: CAWSAPPGAAQYF.

This sequence joins TRBV19 and TRBJ2-1, with 8 bases identical to TRBD2. CDR3 length: 14 amino acids. With V trimmed by 6 bases and J by 7 bases, 8 bases remained unmatched. The germline gives CDR1 LNHDA, CDR2 SQIVND (reference sequence). CDR3: CASRPEAGVNEQFF. The CDR3 nucleotides are TGTGCCAGTAGACCCGAAGCGGGGGTGAATGAGCAGTTCTTC.

This clonotype occurred once. The chain carries TRBV20-1 and TRBJ2-1; D unclear. The germline CDR1 and CDR2 sequences are DFQATT and SNEGSKA (reference sequence). With 6 bases removed from V and 6 bases from J, the gap between germline ends came to 15 bases. The CDR3 runs to 13 residues. The DNA of the CDR3 is TGCAGTGCCGCCCATGGCGAGCGCAATGAGCAGTTCTTC. Encoded protein: CSAAHGERNEQFF.

This CDR3 reads CASSPGRAYSGELFF. CDR3 in DNA: TGTGCCAGCAGCCCGGGTAGGGCTTACTCCGGGGAGCTGTTTTTT. The chain joins TRBV3-1 to TRBJ2-2; D unresolved. Trimming took off 4 bases at V and 6 bases at J, with 15 bases between the two ends. The germline V gene encodes CDR1 LGHDT and CDR2 YNNKEL (reference sequence). The CDR3 consists of 15 residues.

The chain joins TRBV2 to TRBJ1-1, with a possible D match to TRBD1 (5 bases). V gave up 9 bases and J gave up 5 bases, with 13 bases separating them. Germline CDR1 SNHLY, CDR2 FYNNEI. This CDR3 spans 12 amino acids. CDR3 DNA: TGTGCCAGAACGCGGGGACGAACTGAAGCTTTCTTT. Its translation is CARTRGRTEAFF.

The rearrangement joins TRBV5-6 to TRBJ1-5, with D perhaps matching TRBD1 (5 bases). Germline V gene sequence: CDR1 SGHDT, CDR2 YYEEEE. The CDR3 length is 14 residues. V was shortened by 3 bases and J by 9 bases, with 16 bases between the two germline ends. The CDR3 region has the DNA TGTGCCAGCAGCTGGGGGAATAAAGAGCTGCCCCAGCATTTT. This sequence encodes CASSWGNKELPQHF.

The chain recombines TRBV3-1 with TRBJ2-5; D not certain. Germline V lookup: CDR1 LGHDT, CDR2 YNNKEL (reference sequence). This CDR3 has 12 residues. V was cut by 2 bases and J by 4 bases, with 5 bases left in between. CDR3 in amino acids: CASSQSRETQYF. The CDR3 DNA sequence: TGTGCCAGCAGCCAAAGTCGAGAGACCCAGTACTTC.

The count of this clonotype is one. The rearrangement joins TRBV6-6 to TRBJ1-5; TRBD1 might be the D (6 bases). The CDR3 runs 15 residues. V dropped 3 bases and J dropped 4 bases, with 13 bases sitting between them. Germline V gene data show CDR1 as MNHNY and CDR2 as SVGAGI (reference sequence). Here the CDR3 DNA reads TGTGCCAGCAGTTATGCCGGGGGCGGTAATCAGCCCCAGCATTTT. Translated: CASSYAGGGNQPQHF.

The chain uses TRBV20-1 and TRBJ2-1, with 8 nucleotides matching TRBD2. The CDR3 loop spans 16 amino acids. Germline CDR1 reads DFQATT; CDR2 reads SNEGSKA (reference sequence). J lost 1 base, V lost 0 bases, and 5 bases had no gene match. The CDR3 region has the DNA TGCAGTGCTAGAGAAGCGGGAGCCAAGTCCTACAATGAGCAGTTCTTC. This translates into CSAREAGAKSYNEQFF.

This chain joins TRBV5-4 and TRBJ2-1; D could derive from TRBD1 or TRBD2 (5 bases each). V gave up 4 bases and J gave up 6 bases, with 14 bases separating them. This CDR3 has 14 amino acids. Germline assignment: CDR1 SGHNT and CDR2 YYREEE (reference sequence). The CDR3, as DNA: TGTGCCAGCAGCCAACCGGGACCCCCCAATGAGCAGTTCTTC. Its protein is CASSQPGPPNEQFF.

This clonotype was recorded only once. This chain uses TRBV19 with TRBJ1-5; the match to TRBD1 covers 10 bases. Per the germline V gene, CDR1 is LNHDA and CDR2 is SQIVND (reference sequence). The junction had 7 bases not matched to a gene; V was cut back by 7 bases and J by 7 bases. This CDR3 is built from 14 residues. The CDR3 DNA is TGTGCCAGTATCCGACAGGGGGCAGGACAGCCCCAGCATTTT. Protein product: CASIRQGAGQPQHF.

This clonotype showed up just once. The chain joins TRBV7-2 to TRBJ2-5; D perhaps matches TRBD2 (5 bases). Germline loops: CDR1 SGHTA, CDR2 FQGNSA. V dropped 0 bases and J dropped 5 bases, with 10 bases sitting between them. The CDR3 covers 14 residues. For the CDR3, the DNA is TGTGCCAGCAGCTTAGCCCCTAGCCAGGAGACCCAGTACTTC. Translated, it gives CASSLAPSQETQYF. Together with reference TRBV7-2 and TRBJ2-5, the CDR3 gives the full variable domain: GAGVSQSPSNKVTEKGKDVELRCDPISGHTALYWYRQSLGQGLEFLIYFQGNSAPDKSGLPSDRFSAERTGGSVSTLTIQRTQQEDSAVYLCASSLAPSQETQYFGPGTRLLVL.

This chain links TRBV5-1 with TRBJ1-6, with TRBD1 as a possible D gene (6 bases). CDR3 length: 14 amino acids. Per the germline V gene, CDR1 is SGHRS and CDR2 is YFSETQ. Trimming shortened V by 4 bases and J by 10 bases, and 15 bases separated the two germline ends. This CDR3 reads CASSETGSKSPLHF. The CDR3 nucleotides are TGCGCCAGCAGCGAAACAGGGTCAAAATCACCCCTCCACTTT.

This sequence joins TRBV7-9 and TRBJ2-2, with D possibly being TRBD1 or TRBD2 (5 bases each). V dropped 7 bases and J dropped 2 bases, with 17 bases sitting between them. Germline CDR1 SEHNR, CDR2 FQNEAQ (reference sequence). This CDR3 has 16 residues. The CDR3 region is CASTRNGTSNTGELFF. In DNA, the CDR3 is TGTGCCAGCACTCGAAACGGGACCTCTAACACCGGGGAGCTGTTTTTT. The full variable domain, its missing parts supplied by reference TRBV7-9 and TRBJ2-2, is DTGVSQNPRHKITKRGQNVTFRCDPISEHNRLYWYRQTLGQGPEFLTYFQNEAQLEKSRLLSDRFSAERPKGSFSTLEIQRTEQGDSAMYLCASTRNGTSNTGELFFGEGSRLTVL.

The rearrangement links TRBV5-6 to TRBJ2-7; weak D call: TRBD2 (5 bases). V was shortened by 4 bases and J by 1 base, with 12 bases between the two germline ends. The CDR3 spans 14 residues. Germline V lookup: CDR1 SGHDT, CDR2 YYEEEE. The CDR3 DNA is TGTGCCAGCAGCCCGGAAGGAGGTTCCTACGAGCAGTACTTC. Encoded protein: CASSPEGGSYEQYF.

The chain couples TRBV7-9 to TRBJ1-1; possible D gene TRBD1, 5 bases. V lost 1 base and J 0 bases, leaving 15 bases between the germline ends. The CDR3 runs to 17 residues. Germline assignment: CDR1 SEHNR and CDR2 FQNEAQ (reference sequence). The CDR3 protein is CASSLVGSGYMNTEAFF. In DNA, the CDR3 is TGTGCCAGCAGCTTAGTAGGGTCAGGGTACATGAACACTGAAGCTTTCTTT.

The genes are TRBV6-2 or TRBV6-3 and TRBJ1-5; D possibly corresponds to TRBD1 (5 bases). V shed 2 bases and J shed 5 bases, with 13 bases lying between them. Looked up from germline, CDR1 is MNHEY and CDR2 is SVGEGT. The CDR3 runs to 15 residues. As DNA, the CDR3 is TGTGCCAGCAGTTACGGGGGAGGGACGGATCAGCCCCAGCATTTT. This gives the protein CASSYGGGTDQPQHF.

The chain uses TRBV5-1 and TRBJ2-7; TRBD1 or TRBD2 may be the D gene (5 bases each). V dropped 0 bases and J dropped 6 bases, with 22 bases sitting between them. Germline CDR1 SGHRS, CDR2 YFSETQ. The CDR3 length is 17 residues. The chain's CDR3 is CASSLAGFGTFPVEQYF. CDR3 coding DNA: TGCGCCAGCAGCTTGGCCGGTTTCGGGACCTTCCCGGTCGAGCAGTACTTC.

This clonotype has a single count. This chain joins TRBV7-8 and TRBJ2-5; D is uncertain. CDR1 is SGHVS, CDR2 FQNEAQ, per germline. V was trimmed by 1 base and J by 5 bases, leaving 14 bases between them. The CDR3 runs 15 residues. The DNA for the CDR3 is TGTGCCAGCAGCTTAGGGCAGCCAGTTGGGGAGACCCAGTACTTC. It codes for CASSLGQPVGETQYF.

V gene TRBV20-1 combines with J gene TRBJ2-1; 7 positions match TRBD2. The ends lost 2 bases at V and 4 bases at J; junction bases unmatched: 2. CDR3 length equals 13 residues. Germline V gene sequence: CDR1 DFQATT, CDR2 SNEGSKA (reference sequence). The CDR3 loop is CSARYSGYNEQFF. The CDR3 bases are TGCAGTGCTAGATATAGCGGGTACAATGAGCAGTTCTTC.

The CDR3 is CASSQDLQTYNEQFF. The CDR3 nucleotides are TGTGCCAGCAGCCAAGATCTACAAACATACAATGAGCAGTTCTTC. The V call is TRBV4-2, the J call TRBJ2-1; no clear D gene. Germline V gives CDR1 LGHNA, CDR2 YNFKEQ. This CDR3 is built from 15 residues. The V and J ends lost 0 bases and 4 bases respectively, with 10 bases between them.